This T cell receptor (beta chain) emerged from a study of shared clonotypes between healthy human individuals. The protocol was immunoSEQ multiplex PCR, while the TCRdb copy is restricted to in-frame clones and leaves out a portion. The repertoire holds 850,000 to 1,200,000 clones, with 75% as singletons. Sequenced input: memory CD4+ T cells sorted from blood. Stated subset: CD45RA-negative fraction. This receptor was identified in a man between 18 and 29 years old in good health.

CDR3 loop: CASSLGGDSNEKLFF. The CDR3 bases are TGTGCCAGCAGCTTAGGAGGGGACAGTAATGAAAAACTGTTTTTT. The rearrangement uses TRBV7-9 and TRBJ1-4; 7 nucleotides line up with TRBD1. The CDR3 is 15 amino acids. The junction had 3 bases not matched to a gene; V was cut back by 1 base and J by 4 bases. Germline V gives CDR1 SEHNR, CDR2 FQNEAQ (reference sequence).